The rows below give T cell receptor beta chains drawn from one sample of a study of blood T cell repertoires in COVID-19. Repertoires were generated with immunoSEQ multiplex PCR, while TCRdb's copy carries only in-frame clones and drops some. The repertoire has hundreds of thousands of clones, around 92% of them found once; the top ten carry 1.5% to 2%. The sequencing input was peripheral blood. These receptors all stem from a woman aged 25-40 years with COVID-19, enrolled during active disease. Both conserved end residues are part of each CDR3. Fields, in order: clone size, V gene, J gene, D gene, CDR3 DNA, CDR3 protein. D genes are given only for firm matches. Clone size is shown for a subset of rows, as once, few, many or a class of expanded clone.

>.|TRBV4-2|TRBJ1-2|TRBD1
TGTGCCAGCAGCCAAACGGAAGGACAGGGTGTAAGGGACTATGGCTACACCTTC
CASSQTEGQGVRDYGYTF
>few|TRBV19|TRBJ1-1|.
TGTGCCAGTAGTAAACAGATTGGGAACACTGAAGCTTTCTTT
CASSKQIGNTEAFF
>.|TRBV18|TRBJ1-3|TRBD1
TGTGCCAGCTCACCCGACAGGGCGCCTGGAAACACCATATATTTT
CASSPDRAPGNTIYF
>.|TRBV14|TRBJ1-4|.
TGTGCCAGCAGCCAAGAGGCCCCAGGCCTTGGCAAACTGTTTTTT
CASSQEAPGLGKLFF
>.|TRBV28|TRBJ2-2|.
TGTGCCAGCAGTCCCCCCGGGGGTAGGGGTACCGGGGAGCTGTTTTTT
CASSPPGGRGTGELFF
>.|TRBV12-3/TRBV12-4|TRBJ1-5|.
TGTGCCAGCAGCCAGGGAAGCAATCAGCCCCAGCATTTT
CASSQGSNQPQHF
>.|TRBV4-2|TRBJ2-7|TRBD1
TGTGCCAGCAGCGCGGGACAGGGAGCCTACGAGCAGTACTTC
CASSAGQGAYEQYF
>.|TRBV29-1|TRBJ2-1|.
TGCAGCGTTGCGGGACATCAGGCTGAGCAGTTCTTC
CSVAGHQAEQFF
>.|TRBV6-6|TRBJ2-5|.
TGTGCCAGCCCAAAAGAGATCCAGTACTTC
CASPKEIQYF
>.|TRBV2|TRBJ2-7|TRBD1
TGTGCCATACCCGGGACAGGGATGGGTGAGCAGTACTTC
CAIPGTGMGEQYF
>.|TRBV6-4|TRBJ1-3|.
TGTGCCAGCAAAGAGTCTGGAAACACCATATATTTT
CASKESGNTIYF
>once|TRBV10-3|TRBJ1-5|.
TGTGCCAACGAAGTTTTTTCCAGGGTCCTTGGTCAGCCCCAGCATTTT
CANEVFSRVLGQPQHF
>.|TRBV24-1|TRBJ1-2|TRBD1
TGTGCCACCAGTGACTCTGGACAGGGAGGCTATGGCTACACCTTC
CATSDSGQGGYGYTF